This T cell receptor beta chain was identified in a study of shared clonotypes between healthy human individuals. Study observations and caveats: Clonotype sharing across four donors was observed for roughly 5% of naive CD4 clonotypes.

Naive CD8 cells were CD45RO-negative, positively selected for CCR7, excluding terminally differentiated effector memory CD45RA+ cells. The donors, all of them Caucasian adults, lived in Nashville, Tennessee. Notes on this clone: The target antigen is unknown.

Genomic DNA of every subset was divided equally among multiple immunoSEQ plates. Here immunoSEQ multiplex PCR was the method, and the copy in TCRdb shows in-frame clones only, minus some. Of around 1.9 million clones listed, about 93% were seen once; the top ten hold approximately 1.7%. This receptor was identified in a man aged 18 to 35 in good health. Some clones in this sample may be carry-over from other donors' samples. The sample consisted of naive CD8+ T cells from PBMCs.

The chain's CDR3 is CASSYPLGGSGELFF. CDR3 nucleotide sequence: TGTGCCAGCAGTTACCCCTTAGGGGGGTCCGGGGAGCTGTTTTTT. This chain links TRBV28 with TRBJ2-2, with D perhaps matching TRBD1 or TRBD2 (6 bases each). Trimming stripped 4 bases from V and 6 bases from J, with 15 bases between. The CDR3 contains 15 residues. In germline, CDR1 is MDHEN, CDR2 SYDVKM.